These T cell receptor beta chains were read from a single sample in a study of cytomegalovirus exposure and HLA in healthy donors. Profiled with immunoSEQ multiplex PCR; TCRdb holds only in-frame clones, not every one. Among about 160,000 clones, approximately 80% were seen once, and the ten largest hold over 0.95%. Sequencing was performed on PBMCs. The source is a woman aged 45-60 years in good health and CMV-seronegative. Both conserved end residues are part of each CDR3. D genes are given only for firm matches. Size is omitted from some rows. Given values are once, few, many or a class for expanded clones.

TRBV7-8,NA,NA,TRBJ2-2,TGTGCCAGCAGCTTAGGGGGCGGGGCAAACACCGGGGAGCTGTTTTTT,CASSLGGGANTGELFF
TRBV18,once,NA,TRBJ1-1,TGTGCCAGCTCACCACTGAAGGCAGGGGCGAACACTGAAGCTTTCTTT,CASSPLKAGANTEAFF
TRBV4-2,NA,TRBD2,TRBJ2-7,TGTGCCAGCAGCCCCTACCCTGGACTAGCGGGGAGGCGGGAGCAGTACTTC,CASSPYPGLAGRREQYF
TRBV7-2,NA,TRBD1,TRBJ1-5,TGTGCCAGCAGCGGCCCCGGGACAGGGTCGAATCAGCCCCAGCATTTT,CASSGPGTGSNQPQHF
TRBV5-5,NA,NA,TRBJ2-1,TGTGCCAGCAGCCCACAGGGGAGGTCGTACAATGAGCAGTTCTTC,CASSPQGRSYNEQFF
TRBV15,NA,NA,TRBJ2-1,TGTGCCACCACCAGGGGGTCCACGCGGGGTGAGCAGTTCTTC,CATTRGSTRGEQFF
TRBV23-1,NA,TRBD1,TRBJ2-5,TGCGCCAGCGGTCGGACAGGGGGCATAGAGACCCAGTACTTC,CASGRTGGIETQYF
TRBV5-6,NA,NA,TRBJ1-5,TGTGCCAGCAGCTCCCAGAGACTCCAGCCCCAGCATTTT,CASSSQRLQPQHF
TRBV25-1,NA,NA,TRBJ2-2,TGTGCCAGCAGTGGCGACAGAGCCACCGGGGAGCTGTTTTTT,CASSGDRATGELFF
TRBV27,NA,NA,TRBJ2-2,TGTGCCAGCAGTTTATCGAGATGGCAGGGCGCCGGGGAGCTGTTTTTT,CASSLSRWQGAGELFF
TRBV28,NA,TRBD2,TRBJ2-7,TGTGCCAGCAGTTTGTTTCTAAAAAGTGGGACTAGCGACGAGCAGTACTTC,CASSLFLKSGTSDEQYF
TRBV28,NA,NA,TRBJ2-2,TGTGCCAGCAGTTGGCCAGGAACCGGGGAGCTGTTTTTT,CASSWPGTGELFF
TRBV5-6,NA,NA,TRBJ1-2,TGTGCCAGCAGCTTGGACAGGAACTATGGCTACACCTTC,CASSLDRNYGYTF
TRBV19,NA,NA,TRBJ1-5,TGTGCCAGTAGTATAGACCCCACAGGGCGTCCTGGCAATCAGCCCCAGCATTTT,CASSIDPTGRPGNQPQHF
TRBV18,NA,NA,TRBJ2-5,TGTGCCAGCTCACCACCAACTGGGAGGGGGGAGCTTAAAGAGACCCAGTACTTC,CASSPPTGRGELKETQYF
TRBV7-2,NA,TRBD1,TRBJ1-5,TGTGCCAGCAGCTTATTCGGACAGGGCAATCAGCCCCAGCATTTT,CASSLFGQGNQPQHF
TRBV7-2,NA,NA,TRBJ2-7,TGTGCCAGCAGCTACCTGTCACTAGTAAACGAGCAGTACTTC,CASSYLSLVNEQYF
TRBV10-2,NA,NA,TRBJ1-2,TGCGCCAGCAGTCCAAACTATGGCTACACCTTC,CASSPNYGYTF
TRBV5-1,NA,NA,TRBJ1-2,TGCGCCAGCAGCTTGGTTGGGCCGGGAGGCGGCTACACCTTC,CASSLVGPGGGYTF
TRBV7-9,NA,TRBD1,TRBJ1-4,TGTGCCAGCGGAGCAGGGGGGAATGAAAAACTGTTTTTT,CASGAGGNEKLFF